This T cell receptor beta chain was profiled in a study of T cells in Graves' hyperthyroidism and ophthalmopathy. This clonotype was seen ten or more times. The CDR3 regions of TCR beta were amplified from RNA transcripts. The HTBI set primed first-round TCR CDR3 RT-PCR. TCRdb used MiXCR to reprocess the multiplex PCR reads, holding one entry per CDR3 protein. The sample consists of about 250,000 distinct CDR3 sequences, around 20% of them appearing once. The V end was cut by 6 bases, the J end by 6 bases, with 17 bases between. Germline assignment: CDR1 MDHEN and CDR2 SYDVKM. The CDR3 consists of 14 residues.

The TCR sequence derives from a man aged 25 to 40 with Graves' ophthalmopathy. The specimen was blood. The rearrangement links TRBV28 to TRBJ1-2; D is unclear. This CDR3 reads CASSHPSVPNGYTF. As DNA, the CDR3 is TGTGCCAGCAGCCACCCTTCCGTTCCGAATGGCTACACCTTC.